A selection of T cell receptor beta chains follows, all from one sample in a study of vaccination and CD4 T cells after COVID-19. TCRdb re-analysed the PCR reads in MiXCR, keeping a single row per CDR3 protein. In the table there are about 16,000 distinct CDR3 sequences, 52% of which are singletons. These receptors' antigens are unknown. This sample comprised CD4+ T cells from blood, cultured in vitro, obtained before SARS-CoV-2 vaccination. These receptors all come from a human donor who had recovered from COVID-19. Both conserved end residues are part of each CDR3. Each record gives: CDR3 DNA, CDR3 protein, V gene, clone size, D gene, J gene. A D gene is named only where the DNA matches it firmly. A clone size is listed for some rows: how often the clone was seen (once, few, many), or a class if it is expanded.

CDR3 DNA: TGCGCCAGCAGTCTCCAGGGACTAGGGGAGACCCAGTACTTC
CDR3 protein: CASSLQGLGETQYF
V gene: TRBV23-1
clone size: -
D gene: TRBD2
J gene: TRBJ2-5

CDR3 DNA: TGCAGTGCTTCGACAGGGGGTTCCTATAATTCACCCCTCCACTTT
CDR3 protein: CSASTGGSYNSPLHF
V gene: TRBV20-1
clone size: -
D gene: TRBD1
J gene: TRBJ1-6

CDR3 DNA: TGTGCCAGCAGTGAAACAGCCGGGGAGCTGTTTTTT
CDR3 protein: CASSETAGELFF
V gene: TRBV25-1
clone size: few
D gene: -
J gene: TRBJ2-2

CDR3 DNA: TGCAGTGCTAGGGGTCCTGGTGCGGAAGCTTTCTTT
CDR3 protein: CSARGPGAEAFF
V gene: TRBV20-1
clone size: -
D gene: -
J gene: TRBJ1-1

CDR3 DNA: TGTGCCAGCACCCGACCTGGGAACACTGAAGCTTTCTTT
CDR3 protein: CASTRPGNTEAFF
V gene: TRBV5-6
clone size: once
D gene: -
J gene: TRBJ1-1

CDR3 DNA: TGTGCCACAAGCTTTAGCACAGATACGCAGTATTTT
CDR3 protein: CATSFSTDTQYF
V gene: TRBV6-2/TRBV6-3
clone size: -
D gene: -
J gene: TRBJ2-3

CDR3 DNA: TGCAGCGTTGTTGTTACAGGGGCCGGGGAGCTGTTTTTT
CDR3 protein: CSVVVTGAGELFF
V gene: TRBV29-1
clone size: few
D gene: TRBD1
J gene: TRBJ2-2

CDR3 DNA: TGTGCCAGCAGCCTAAACAGGGTACGAACCTACAATGAGCAGTTCTTC
CDR3 protein: CASSLNRVRTYNEQFF
V gene: TRBV7-6
clone size: -
D gene: -
J gene: TRBJ2-1

CDR3 DNA: TGTGCCAGCAACAAAGGACGGGAGGGGGACGAGCAGTACTTC
CDR3 protein: CASNKGREGDEQYF
V gene: TRBV6-1
clone size: -
D gene: TRBD2
J gene: TRBJ2-7

CDR3 DNA: TGTGCCAGTAGTATAGCCTCGGGACAGGGGGCGCAAAATACGCAGTATTTT
CDR3 protein: CASSIASGQGAQNTQYF
V gene: TRBV19
clone size: -
D gene: TRBD1
J gene: TRBJ2-3

CDR3 DNA: TGTGCCAGCAGCTTACGACCTAGCGGGCTCTCTAGCACAGATACGCAGTATTTT
CDR3 protein: CASSLRPSGLSSTDTQYF
V gene: TRBV7-3
clone size: once
D gene: TRBD2
J gene: TRBJ2-3

CDR3 DNA: TGCAGTGCTGTCTTTTTGGGTGGGAGCAATCAGCCCCAGCATTTT
CDR3 protein: CSAVFLGGSNQPQHF
V gene: TRBV20-1
clone size: -
D gene: -
J gene: TRBJ1-5

CDR3 DNA: TGTGCCAGCTCACCACAGGAGCGGGGCGAGCAGTACTTC
CDR3 protein: CASSPQERGEQYF
V gene: TRBV18
clone size: -
D gene: TRBD2
J gene: TRBJ2-7

CDR3 DNA: TGCAGCGCTAGAAGTATCACTGAAGCTTTCTTT
CDR3 protein: CSARSITEAFF
V gene: TRBV20-1
clone size: -
D gene: -
J gene: TRBJ1-1

CDR3 DNA: TGTGCCAGCAGCCTGGGGGGAGAGGGCTACACCTTC
CDR3 protein: CASSLGGEGYTF
V gene: TRBV7-9
clone size: few
D gene: -
J gene: TRBJ1-2

CDR3 DNA: TGTGCCAGCAGAGGGTTAGGGGGGATTGAAGCTTTCTTT
CDR3 protein: CASRGLGGIEAFF
V gene: TRBV6-1
clone size: -
D gene: -
J gene: TRBJ1-1

CDR3 DNA: TGTGCCAGCAGCAAAGGGTCCGGAACCGTGGGAAATCAGCCCCAGCATTTT
CDR3 protein: CASSKGSGTVGNQPQHF
V gene: TRBV21-1
clone size: few
D gene: -
J gene: TRBJ1-5

CDR3 DNA: TGTGCCAGCAGCTCGGGACTAGTGAGATCCTACGAGCAGTACTTC
CDR3 protein: CASSSGLVRSYEQYF
V gene: TRBV7-2
clone size: -
D gene: TRBD2
J gene: TRBJ2-7

CDR3 DNA: TGCAGTGCTCTTACCGCAGGGGCTAACTATGGCTACACCTTC
CDR3 protein: CSALTAGANYGYTF
V gene: TRBV20-1
clone size: few
D gene: -
J gene: TRBJ1-2

CDR3 DNA: TGTGCCAGTAGTCCCCGGGGGTTTAACAATCAGCCCCAGCATTTT
CDR3 protein: CASSPRGFNNQPQHF
V gene: TRBV19
clone size: few
D gene: -
J gene: TRBJ1-5

CDR3 DNA: TGTGCCAGCAGCCAGATAGACCAAGAGACCCGGTACTTC
CDR3 protein: CASSQIDQETRYF
V gene: TRBV14
clone size: -
D gene: -
J gene: TRBJ2-5

CDR3 DNA: TGTGCCAGCAGTGACTCTGGGAGCTCTGGGGCCAACGTCCTGACTTTC
CDR3 protein: CASSDSGSSGANVLTF
V gene: TRBV6-4
clone size: -
D gene: -
J gene: TRBJ2-6

CDR3 DNA: TGTGCCAGCGAGAGGCAGGGGGCCGGTTCACCCCTCCACTTT
CDR3 protein: CASERQGAGSPLHF
V gene: TRBV25-1
clone size: few
D gene: TRBD1
J gene: TRBJ1-6

CDR3 DNA: TGTGCCAGCAGCACCCGGACAGGGGGCAACGGGGAGCTGTTTTTT
CDR3 protein: CASSTRTGGNGELFF
V gene: TRBV7-2
clone size: -
D gene: TRBD1
J gene: TRBJ2-2

CDR3 DNA: TGTGCCAGCAGCTTGAGGGACAGGGGCTACGAGCAGTACTTC
CDR3 protein: CASSLRDRGYEQYF
V gene: TRBV5-6
clone size: -
D gene: TRBD1
J gene: TRBJ2-7

CDR3 DNA: TGTGCCAGCAGCTTAGTTTCGGATCAGCCCCAGCATTTT
CDR3 protein: CASSLVSDQPQHF
V gene: TRBV7-2
clone size: -
D gene: -
J gene: TRBJ1-5

CDR3 DNA: TGTGCCAGTAGTGTTTCAGGGAGCAATCAGCCCCAGCATTTT
CDR3 protein: CASSVSGSNQPQHF
V gene: TRBV19
clone size: few
D gene: -
J gene: TRBJ1-5

CDR3 DNA: TGTGCCAGCAGCTTATTAGGGGGAACAAATCAGCCCCAGCATTTT
CDR3 protein: CASSLLGGTNQPQHF
V gene: TRBV7-2
clone size: few
D gene: -
J gene: TRBJ1-5

CDR3 DNA: TGTGCCAGCGCCGGGGATCTCGGCAATCAGCCCCAGCATTTT
CDR3 protein: CASAGDLGNQPQHF
V gene: TRBV28
clone size: -
D gene: -
J gene: TRBJ1-5

CDR3 DNA: TGTGCCAGCAGCGGACTAGCGGGAAGTCTCGGGGAGCTGTTTTTT
CDR3 protein: CASSGLAGSLGELFF
V gene: TRBV7-2
clone size: -
D gene: TRBD2
J gene: TRBJ2-2

CDR3 DNA: TGTGCCAGCAGCTCGACAGGGGCAATCCAAGAGACCCAGTACTTC
CDR3 protein: CASSSTGAIQETQYF
V gene: TRBV7-9
clone size: -
D gene: TRBD1
J gene: TRBJ2-5